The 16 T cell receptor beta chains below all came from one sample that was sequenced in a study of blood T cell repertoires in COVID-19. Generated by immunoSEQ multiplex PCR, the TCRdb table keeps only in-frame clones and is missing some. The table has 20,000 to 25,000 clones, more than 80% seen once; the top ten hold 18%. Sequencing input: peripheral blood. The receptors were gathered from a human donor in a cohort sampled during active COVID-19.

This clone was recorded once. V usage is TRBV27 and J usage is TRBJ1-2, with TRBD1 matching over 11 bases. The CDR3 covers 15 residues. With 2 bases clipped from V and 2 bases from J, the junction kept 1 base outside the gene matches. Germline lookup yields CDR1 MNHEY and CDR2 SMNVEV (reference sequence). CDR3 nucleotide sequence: TGTGCCAGCAGTTTAGGACAGGGGGCGAACTATGGCTACACCTTC. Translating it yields CASSLGQGANYGYTF.

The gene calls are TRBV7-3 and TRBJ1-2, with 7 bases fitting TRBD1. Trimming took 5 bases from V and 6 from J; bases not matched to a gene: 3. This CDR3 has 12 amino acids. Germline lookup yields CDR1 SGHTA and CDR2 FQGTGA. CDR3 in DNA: TGTGCCAGCAGCCCGGACAGGCATGGCTACACCTTC. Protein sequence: CASSPDRHGYTF.

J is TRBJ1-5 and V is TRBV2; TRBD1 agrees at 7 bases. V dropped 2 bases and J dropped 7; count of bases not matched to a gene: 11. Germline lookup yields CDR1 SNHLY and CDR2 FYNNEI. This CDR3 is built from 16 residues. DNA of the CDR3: TGTGCCAGCAGTGAACAGGGGGTGGGAAAGGACCAGCCCCAGCATTTT. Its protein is CASSEQGVGKDQPQHF.

The CDR3 loop is CASSVTGGDTQYF. CDR3 nucleotides: TGTGCCAGCAGCGTAACAGGAGGGGATACGCAGTATTTT. J is TRBJ2-3 and V is TRBV7-9; tentative D call: TRBD2 (6 bases). V gave up 5 bases and J gave up 6 bases, with 12 bases separating them. From germline, CDR1 is SEHNR and CDR2 FQNEAQ (reference sequence). The CDR3 consists of 13 residues.

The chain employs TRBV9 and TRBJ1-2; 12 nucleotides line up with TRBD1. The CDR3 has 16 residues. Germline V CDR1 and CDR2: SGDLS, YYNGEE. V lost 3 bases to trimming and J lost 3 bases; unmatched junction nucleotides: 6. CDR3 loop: CASSEWGTGGDYGYTF. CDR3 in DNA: TGTGCCAGCAGCGAGTGGGGGACAGGGGGCGACTATGGCTACACCTTC.

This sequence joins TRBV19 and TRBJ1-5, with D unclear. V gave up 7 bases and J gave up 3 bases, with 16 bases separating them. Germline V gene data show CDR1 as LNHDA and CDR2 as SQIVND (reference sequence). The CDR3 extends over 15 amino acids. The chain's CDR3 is CASNPRGKANQPQHF. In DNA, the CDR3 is TGTGCCAGTAATCCTCGAGGCAAGGCCAATCAGCCCCAGCATTTT.

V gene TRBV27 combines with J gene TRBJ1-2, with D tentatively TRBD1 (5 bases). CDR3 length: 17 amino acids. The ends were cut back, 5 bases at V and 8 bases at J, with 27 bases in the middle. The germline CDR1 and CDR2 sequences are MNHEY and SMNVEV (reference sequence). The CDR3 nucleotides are TGTGCCAGCAGTCCCCAGGGCGCTGCATACGCGTTGAAGGGCTACACCTTC. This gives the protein CASSPQGAAYALKGYTF.

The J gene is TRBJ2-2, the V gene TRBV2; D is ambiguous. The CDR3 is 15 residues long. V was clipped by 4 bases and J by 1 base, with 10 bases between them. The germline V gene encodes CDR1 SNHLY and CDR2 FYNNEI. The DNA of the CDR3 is TGTGCCAGCAGTGTCTCCCCAGGGAACACCGGGGAGCTGTTTTTT. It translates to CASSVSPGNTGELFF. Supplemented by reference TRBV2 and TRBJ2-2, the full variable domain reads EPEVTQTPSHQVTQMGQEVILRCVPISNHLYFYWYRQILGQKVEFLVSFYNNEISEKSEIFDDQFSVERPDGSNFTLKIRSTKLEDSAMYFCASSVSPGNTGELFFGEGSRLTVL.

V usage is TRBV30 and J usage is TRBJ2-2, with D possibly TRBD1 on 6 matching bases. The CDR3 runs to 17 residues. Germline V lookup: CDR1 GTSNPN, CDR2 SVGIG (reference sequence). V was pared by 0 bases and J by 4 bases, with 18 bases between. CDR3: CAWSVLVQGLFTGELFF. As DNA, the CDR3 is TGTGCCTGGAGTGTATTGGTACAGGGCCTTTTCACCGGGGAGCTGTTTTTT. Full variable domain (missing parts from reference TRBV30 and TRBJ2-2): SQTIHQWPATLVQPVGSPLSLECTVEGTSNPNLYWYRQAAGRGLQLLFYSVGIGQISSEVPQNLSASRPQDRQFILSSKKLLLSDSGFYLCAWSVLVQGLFTGELFFGEGSRLTVL.

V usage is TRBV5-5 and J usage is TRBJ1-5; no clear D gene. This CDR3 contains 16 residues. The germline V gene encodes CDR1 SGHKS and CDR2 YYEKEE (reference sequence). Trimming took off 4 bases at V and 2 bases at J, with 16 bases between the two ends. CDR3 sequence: CASSPLEGSGNQPQHF. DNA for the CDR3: TGTGCCAGCAGCCCCCTTGAGGGTAGCGGCAATCAGCCCCAGCATTTT.

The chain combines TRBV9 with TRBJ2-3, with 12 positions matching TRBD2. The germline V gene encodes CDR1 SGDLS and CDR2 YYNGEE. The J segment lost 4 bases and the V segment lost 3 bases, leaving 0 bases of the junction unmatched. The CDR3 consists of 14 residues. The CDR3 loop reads CASSGTSGADTQYF. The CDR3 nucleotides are TGTGCCAGCAGCGGGACTAGCGGGGCAGATACGCAGTATTTT.

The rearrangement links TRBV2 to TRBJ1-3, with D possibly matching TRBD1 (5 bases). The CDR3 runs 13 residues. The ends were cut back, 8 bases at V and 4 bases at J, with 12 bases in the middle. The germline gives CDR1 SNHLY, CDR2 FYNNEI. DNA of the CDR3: TGTGCCAGCTCGGGGGTGCCCGGAAACACCATATATTTT. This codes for CASSGVPGNTIYF.

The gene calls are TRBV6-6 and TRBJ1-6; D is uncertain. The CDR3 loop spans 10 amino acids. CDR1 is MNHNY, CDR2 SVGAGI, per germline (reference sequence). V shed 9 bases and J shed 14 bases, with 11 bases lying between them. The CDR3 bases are TGTGCCAGTCGGGGAAAAGCCCTCCACTTT. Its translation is CASRGKALHF.

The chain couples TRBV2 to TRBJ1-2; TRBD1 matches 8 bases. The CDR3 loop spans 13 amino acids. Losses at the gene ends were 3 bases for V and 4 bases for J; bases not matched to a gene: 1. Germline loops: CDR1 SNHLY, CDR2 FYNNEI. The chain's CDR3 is CASSEQGAYGYTF. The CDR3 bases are TGTGCCAGCAGTGAGCAGGGGGCCTATGGCTACACCTTC.

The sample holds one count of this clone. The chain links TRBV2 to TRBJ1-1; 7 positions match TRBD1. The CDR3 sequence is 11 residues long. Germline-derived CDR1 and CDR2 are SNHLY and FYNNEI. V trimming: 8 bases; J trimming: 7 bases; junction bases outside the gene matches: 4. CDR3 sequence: CASGDRFEAFF. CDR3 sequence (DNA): TGTGCCAGCGGGGACAGATTTGAAGCTTTCTTT.

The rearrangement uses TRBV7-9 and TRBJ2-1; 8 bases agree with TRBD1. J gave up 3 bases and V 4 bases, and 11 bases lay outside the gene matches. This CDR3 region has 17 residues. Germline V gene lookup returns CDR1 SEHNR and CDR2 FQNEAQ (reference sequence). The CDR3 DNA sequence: TGTGCCAGCAGCTCCCAAGACAGGGGTAGGGGCTACAATGAGCAGTTCTTC. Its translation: CASSSQDRGRGYNEQFF.